A selection of T cell receptor beta chains follows, all from one sample in a study of blood T cell repertoires in COVID-19. Profiled with immunoSEQ multiplex PCR; TCRdb holds only in-frame clones, not every one. The sample lists tens of thousands of clones; 65% to 80% were seen once. Sequences were obtained from peripheral blood. Receptors originate from a man in his 60s with active or convalescent COVID-19. The CDR3 runs from the conserved cysteine through the conserved F or W. A D gene is named only where the DNA matches it firmly. A row's size may be missing; if present it is once, few, many or a size class.

abundance	j_gene	v_gene	d_gene	CDR3nt	CDR3aa
-	TRBJ2-6	TRBV4-1	TRBD2	TGCGCCAGCAGCCAAGAACAACTAGCGGGGGGGATACTATCCTCTGGGGCCAACGTCCTGACTTTC	CASSQEQLAGGILSSGANVLTF
-	TRBJ1-2	TRBV25-1	-	TGTGCCAGCAGTGAACTAGCTAACTATGGCTACACCTTC	CASSELANYGYTF
-	TRBJ2-3	TRBV7-9	-	TGTGCCAGCAGCCCCCGGACAGCGGCAGATACGCAGTATTTT	CASSPRTAADTQYF
-	TRBJ1-5	TRBV6-5	TRBD1	TGTGCCAGCAGCATGGACAGGGGGGAACAGCCCCAGCATTTT	CASSMDRGEQPQHF
-	TRBJ1-1	TRBV7-8	-	TGTGCCAGCAGCTTAGCCAGGCGGGGAGCTTTCTTT	CASSLARRGAFF
once	TRBJ2-6	TRBV28	TRBD2	TGTGCCAGCGGATCGGGGGGGGCCGGGGCCAACGTCCTGACTTTC	CASGSGGAGANVLTF
-	TRBJ1-5	TRBV18	-	TGTGCCAGCTCACCACGTGTGACAGATAATCAGCCCCAGCATTTT	CASSPRVTDNQPQHF
-	TRBJ2-1	TRBV6-5	TRBD2	TGTGCCAGCAGCCCCAGGCGCGGGGGCAATGAGCAGTTCTTC	CASSPRRGGNEQFF
-	TRBJ1-2	TRBV6-1	-	TGTGCCAGCAGTGAATTAACTGACTATGGCTACACCTTC	CASSELTDYGYTF
medium-sized	TRBJ2-4	TRBV27	-	TGTGCCAGCAGTCCCACCCAGGAGGGAAACATTCAGTACTTC	CASSPTQEGNIQYF
-	TRBJ1-3	TRBV18	-	TGTGCCAGCTCACGGGAGAGCTCTGGAAACACCATATATTTT	CASSRESSGNTIYF
-	TRBJ1-5	TRBV2	TRBD1	TGTGCCAGCAGTGGGTGGGAATTTAGACAGGGAAGACAGCCCCAGCATTTT	CASSGWEFRQGRQPQHF
-	TRBJ2-7	TRBV30	TRBD1	TGTGCCTGGAGTGTACAGGGGGCCTACGAGCAGTACTTC	CAWSVQGAYEQYF
-	TRBJ2-6	TRBV6-5	-	TGTGCCACCACTGGAAGTAGCACTGGGGCCAACGTCCTGACTTTC	CATTGSSTGANVLTF
once	TRBJ2-5	TRBV10-3	TRBD2	TGTGCCATCAGGGGTCTTTCGGGGGGACAAGAGACCCAGTACTTC	CAIRGLSGGQETQYF
once	TRBJ1-2	TRBV7-9	-	TGTGCCAGCAGCTTAGCGCAGGGGATAGGCGGCTACACCTTC	CASSLAQGIGGYTF
-	TRBJ1-1	TRBV6-5	-	TGTGCCAGCAGTCCCACAGGATACACTGAAGCTTTCTTT	CASSPTGYTEAFF
-	TRBJ2-7	TRBV7-2	-	TGTGCCAGCAGCTTACGGGACTCCTACGAGCAGTACTTC	CASSLRDSYEQYF
once	TRBJ2-3	TRBV30	TRBD2	TGTGCCTGGAGCAGGCCTGGCGGGGGGGCTTCAGATACGCAGTATTTT	CAWSRPGGGASDTQYF
-	TRBJ1-2	TRBV4-2	-	TGTGCCAGCAGCCAAGATAACAGTAACTATGGCTACACCTTC	CASSQDNSNYGYTF
-	TRBJ1-2	TRBV7-2	-	TGTGCCAGCAGCTTATTGGGAGCTAACTATGGCTACACCTTC	CASSLLGANYGYTF
-	TRBJ2-5	TRBV4-2	-	TGTGCCAGCAGCCAAGGAATGGGAGCGATCCATTATTCGTACCAAGAGACCCAGTACTTC	CASSQGMGAIHYSYQETQYF
-	TRBJ2-5	TRBV27	-	TGTGCCAGCGGCTATTCCAGGGAGACCCAGTACTTC	CASGYSRETQYF
-	TRBJ1-1	TRBV28	-	TGTGCCAGCAGTTTTTCAGGGTATTCTGAAGCTTTCTTT	CASSFSGYSEAFF
-	TRBJ1-3	TRBV7-9	TRBD1	TGTGCCAGCAGCTTCTTCCGGGACAGGGGAGGAAACACCATATATTTT	CASSFFRDRGGNTIYF
-	TRBJ1-2	TRBV6-1	-	TGTGCCAGCAGTGAATACGGGGGGCGATACTATGGCTACACCTTC	CASSEYGGRYYGYTF
-	TRBJ2-1	TRBV7-2	TRBD2	TGTGCCAGCAGCTTAGCTAGCGGGGCCAACTACAATGAGCAGTTCTTC	CASSLASGANYNEQFF
-	TRBJ1-5	TRBV4-3	-	TGCGCCAGCAGCCCCGACAGTAGCAATCAGCCCCAGCATTTT	CASSPDSSNQPQHF
-	TRBJ1-5	TRBV2	TRBD1	TGTGCCAGCAGGGGACAGGGAGCGCCCGTGGGCAATCAGCCCCAGCATTTT	CASRGQGAPVGNQPQHF
-	TRBJ1-1	TRBV7-3	TRBD1	TGTGCCAGCAGCTACCGACAGGGTATTTCGGCTTTCTTT	CASSYRQGISAFF
-	TRBJ2-4	TRBV27	-	TGTGCCAGCACCCCAGTGGCGGATTCGAACAAAAACATTCAGTACTTC	CASTPVADSNKNIQYF
-	TRBJ1-2	TRBV19	TRBD1	TGTGCCAGTACCCCACAGACAGGGGCGGAGGGCTACACCTTC	CASTPQTGAEGYTF
-	TRBJ1-1	TRBV10-3	-	TGTGCCATCAGTGAGTCTGGGGGGATGAACACTGAAGCTTTCTTT	CAISESGGMNTEAFF
few	TRBJ2-7	TRBV7-8	-	TGTGCCAGCAGCTTCCTGGAGGGAGCGACGCATGTCTTC	CASSFLEGATHVF
-	TRBJ2-7	TRBV3-1/TRBV3-2	-	TGTGCCAGCAGCCAAACCGGGGAGAGCTCCTACGAGCAGTACTTC	CASSQTGESSYEQYF
-	TRBJ1-6	TRBV15	TRBD1	TGTGCCACCAGCAGAGAGATTTCAGGGGGCGGGTTTAATTCACCCCTCCACTTT	CATSREISGGGFNSPLHF
-	TRBJ1-2	TRBV4-2	TRBD1	TGTGCCAGCAGCCAGGGACAGGGGGATGGCTACACCTTC	CASSQGQGDGYTF
-	TRBJ2-2	TRBV5-1	TRBD1	TGCGCCAGCAGCTTCACAGGGGGCACCGGGGAGCTGTTTTTT	CASSFTGGTGELFF
-	TRBJ1-2	TRBV11-2	-	TGTGCCAGCAGCTTTAATAACTATGGCTACACCTTC	CASSFNNYGYTF
few	TRBJ2-7	TRBV7-2	-	TGTGCCAGCAGCTTAGTAGGGGTCCTCTACGAGCAGTACTTC	CASSLVGVLYEQYF
-	TRBJ1-5	TRBV5-8	-	TGTGCCAGCAGCTTGAGGGGGTTCAGCAATCAGCCCCAGCATTTT	CASSLRGFSNQPQHF
-	TRBJ1-6	TRBV2	-	TGTGCCAGCACCGGTAATTCACCCCTCCACTTT	CASTGNSPLHF
-	TRBJ1-2	TRBV29-1	TRBD1	TGCAGCGGGGGGACAGGGACGGACTATGGCTACACCTTC	CSGGTGTDYGYTF
-	TRBJ1-2	TRBV30	TRBD1	TGTGCCTGGAGTTACTTCACAGGGGGCGCCTATGGCTACACCTTC	CAWSYFTGGAYGYTF
-	TRBJ2-3	TRBV7-6	-	TGTGCCAGCAGCTTACTAGCTGAAGATACGCAGTATTTT	CASSLLAEDTQYF
few	TRBJ1-1	TRBV19	-	TGTGCCAGTAGTATACTTGGAGGTGAAGCTTTCTTT	CASSILGGEAFF
-	TRBJ2-1	TRBV7-2	TRBD1	TGTGCCAGCAGCCTTAGCCCAGGACAGGGGGTGGGTGAGCAGTTCTTC	CASSLSPGQGVGEQFF
-	TRBJ1-2	TRBV10-3	-	TGTGCCATCAGTGAGTGGGCCGCCGGTGATGGCTACACCTTC	CAISEWAAGDGYTF
-	TRBJ1-5	TRBV2	-	TGTGCCAGCAGATTGACAGGATTATATCAGCCCCAGCATTTT	CASRLTGLYQPQHF
-	TRBJ2-5	TRBV5-1	-	TGCGCCAGCAGCTTGGGCCAGGGTAAAGAGACCCAGTACTTC	CASSLGQGKETQYF
-	TRBJ2-1	TRBV6-1	TRBD2	TGTGCCAGCAGTGAATGGGGACTAGCGGGCGGGCATGAGCAGTTCTTC	CASSEWGLAGGHEQFF
once	TRBJ2-1	TRBV3-1/TRBV3-2	TRBD1	TGTGCCAGCAGCCAGGACAGGAACTACAATGAGCAGTTCTTC	CASSQDRNYNEQFF
few	TRBJ1-1	TRBV7-3	-	TGTGCCAGCAGCTTAATGCAGGGCGAGACTGAAGCTTTCTTT	CASSLMQGETEAFF
-	TRBJ2-7	TRBV12-5	TRBD1	TGTGCTAGTGGCTCGGGTAAGTCTGGACAGGGAATCTACGAGCAGTACTTC	CASGSGKSGQGIYEQYF
-	TRBJ2-1	TRBV7-3	TRBD2	TGTGCCAGCAGCTACGGGACTAGCGGGGGGCTCACTCAGTTCTTC	CASSYGTSGGLTQFF
-	TRBJ1-1	TRBV3-1/TRBV3-2	TRBD1	TGTGCCAGCAGCCCCTGGGACAGGGAGGACACTGAAGCTTTCTTT	CASSPWDREDTEAFF
once	TRBJ2-1	TRBV2	TRBD2	TGTGCCAGCAGTGAGTCACTAGCGGGGGTTGAGCAGTTCTTC	CASSESLAGVEQFF